A selection of T cell receptor beta chains follows, all from one sample in a study of T-cell memory formation after mild COVID-19. TCRdb re-derived calls from the 5' RACE reads in MiXCR, one entry per CDR3 protein. The sample holds 450,000 to 700,000 distinct CDR3 sequences, about a sixth seen once. The sample taken for sequencing was PBMCs or a T cell subset sorted from them (not recorded which). These receptor sequences come from an adult woman who had mild COVID-19 (a few samples of this study predate the infection). Cell type and time point are not known. Each CDR3 is given with its conserved first and last residue. Fields, in order: clone size, V gene, D gene, J gene, CDR3 protein, CDR3 DNA. D genes are given only for firm matches. For some rows the clone size is stated as once, few or many, or as a class when expanded; others skip it.

.,TRBV5-1,TRBD1,TRBJ1-6,CASSQQGDNSPLHF,TGCGCCAGCAGCCAACAGGGGGATAATTCACCCCTCCACTTT
few,TRBV7-2,TRBD2,TRBJ2-5,CASSWGWRESKETQYF,TGTGCCAGCAGCTGGGGGTGGCGGGAGTCTAAAGAGACCCAGTACTTC
few,TRBV2,TRBD2,TRBJ2-1,CASSRTRKFF,TGTGCCAGCAGCCGGACTAGGAAGTTCTTC
many,TRBV7-7,TRBD2,TRBJ2-1,CASSLGAGAGDEQFF,TGTGCTAGCAGCTTAGGGGCGGGAGCGGGCGATGAGCAGTTCTTC
.,TRBV7-6,.,TRBJ2-3,CASSLAVEDTQYF,TGTGCCAGCAGCTTAGCGGTGGAAGATACGCAGTATTTT
many,TRBV27,.,TRBJ2-7,CASGPPYEQYF,TGTGCCAGCGGACCTCCTTACGAGCAGTACTTC
few,TRBV11-2,TRBD1,TRBJ2-7,CASSLAIRRTGTSYEQYF,TGTGCCAGCAGCTTAGCGATTCGACGGACAGGGACCTCCTACGAGCAGTACTTC
many,TRBV6-6,.,TRBJ2-3,CASSHRESDTQYF,TGTGCCAGCAGTCACCGGGAGTCAGATACGCAGTATTTT
.,TRBV6-1,.,TRBJ1-1,CASSGFSQGTEAFF,TGTGCCAGCAGTGGATTCTCACAGGGTACTGAAGCTTTCTTT
few,TRBV12-3/TRBV12-4,TRBD2,TRBJ2-6,CASSLVRTGTRGILGANVLTF,TGTGCCAGCAGTTTAGTAAGGACCGGGACTAGAGGGATTTTAGGGGCCAACGTCCTGACTTTC
few,TRBV5-1,TRBD1,TRBJ1-3,CASSEGTGAGNTIYF,TGCGCCAGCAGCGAAGGGACAGGGGCTGGAAACACCATATATTTT
.,TRBV24-1,.,TRBJ1-1,CATSARSRTEAFF,TGTGCCACCAGTGCGCGAAGTCGGACTGAAGCTTTCTTT
few,TRBV12-3/TRBV12-4,TRBD2,TRBJ2-7,CASSPDGLAGYEQYF,TGTGCCAGCAGTCCCGATGGACTAGCGGGCTACGAGCAGTACTTC
.,TRBV9,TRBD2,TRBJ2-5,CASSEGTRKVETQYF,TGTGCCAGCAGCGAGGGGACTAGAAAGGTCGAGACCCAGTACTTC
.,TRBV10-3,.,TRBJ2-1,CAISDRASRNEQFF,TGTGCCATCAGTGACCGGGCTAGCCGGAATGAGCAGTTCTTC
.,TRBV12-3/TRBV12-4,.,TRBJ2-7,CASSATWEPYEQYF,TGTGCCAGCAGTGCCACTTGGGAACCCTACGAGCAGTACTTC
.,TRBV12-3/TRBV12-4,TRBD1,TRBJ2-1,CASSPSRDSPEVNEQFF,TGTGCCAGCAGTCCGTCCCGGGACAGTCCCGAGGTCAATGAGCAGTTCTTC
.,TRBV24-1,.,TRBJ2-3,CATSDFKLGYTQYF,TGTGCCACCAGTGATTTTAAATTGGGTTATACGCAGTATTTT
.,TRBV25-1,TRBD1,TRBJ2-6,CASSARQGPGANVLTF,TGTGCCAGCAGTGCCCGACAGGGGCCTGGGGCCAACGTCCTGACTTTC
few,TRBV6-5,.,TRBJ2-5,CASSRGLQETQYF,TGTGCCAGCAGTCGAGGCCTCCAAGAGACCCAGTACTTC
.,TRBV4-3,.,TRBJ1-1,CASSQDPPVGSSNTEAFF,TGCGCCAGCAGCCAAGATCCGCCGGTCGGCAGTTCTAACACTGAAGCTTTCTTT
few,TRBV5-4,.,TRBJ2-7,CASSLGLRTYEQYF,TGTGCCAGCAGCTTGGGTCTCAGAACCTACGAGCAGTACTTC
.,TRBV7-3,.,TRBJ2-5,CATARQYF,TGTGCCACCGCTCGGCAGTACTTC
.,TRBV7-9,TRBD2,TRBJ2-5,CASSLTIRLAGTGETQYF,TGTGCCAGCAGCTTAACTATCCGACTAGCGGGAACGGGAGAGACCCAGTACTTC
few,TRBV15,TRBD2,TRBJ2-1,CATSRELAGSDNEQFF,TGTGCCACCAGCAGAGAACTAGCGGGATCCGACAATGAGCAGTTCTTC
.,TRBV30,TRBD2,TRBJ2-1,CAWWEGRAGGDEQFF,TGTGCCTGGTGGGAGGGGCGAGCGGGAGGCGATGAGCAGTTCTTC
many,TRBV7-3,.,TRBJ2-2,CASSSIRESGELFF,TGTGCCAGCAGCTCCATCCGGGAATCCGGGGAGCTGTTTTTT
few,TRBV29-1,TRBD1,TRBJ2-3,CSVEHPGQVTDTQYF,TGCAGCGTTGAACATCCGGGACAGGTCACAGATACGCAGTATTTT
.,TRBV24-1,.,TRBJ1-1,CATSVRDPRDTEAFF,TGTGCCACCAGTGTCCGGGACCCGAGGGACACTGAAGCTTTCTTT
.,TRBV12-3/TRBV12-4,.,TRBJ1-1,CASSLWSSDTEAFF,TGTGCCAGCAGTTTGTGGTCGTCGGACACTGAAGCTTTCTTT
few,TRBV7-9,.,TRBJ2-2,CASSPTASGELFF,TGTGCCAGCAGCCCGACCGCATCCGGGGAGCTGTTTTTT
few,TRBV6-5,.,TRBJ1-4,CASSYEGWANEKLFF,TGTGCCAGCAGTTACGAAGGTTGGGCTAATGAAAAACTGTTTTTT
few,TRBV7-2,.,TRBJ2-2,CASSLGVNFAGTGELFF,TGTGCCAGCAGCTTAGGGGTCAACTTTGCAGGAACCGGGGAGCTGTTTTTT
.,TRBV24-1,.,TRBJ2-1,CATSETVTEQFF,TGTGCCACCAGTGAGACCGTAACTGAGCAGTTCTTC
.,TRBV4-1,TRBD2,TRBJ2-7,CASSWNPTGLAYEQYF,TGCGCCAGCAGTTGGAACCCCACGGGACTAGCCTACGAGCAGTACTTC
few,TRBV15,.,TRBJ2-5,CATSRSGTQETQYF,TGTGCCACCAGCAGATCCGGGACACAAGAGACCCAGTACTTC
few,TRBV7-9,TRBD1,TRBJ1-2,CASSLAPPGQGPCTF,TGTGCCAGCAGCTTAGCCCCGCCGGGACAGGGACCTTGCACCTTC
.,TRBV7-8,.,TRBJ2-5,CASSDDDLWETQYF,TGTGCCAGCAGCGATGACGATTTATGGGAGACCCAGTACTTC
few,TRBV6-5,TRBD1,TRBJ2-1,CASSPRQGPYNEQFF,TGTGCCAGCAGTCCGCGACAGGGACCCTACAATGAGCAGTTCTTC
.,TRBV30,.,TRBJ2-3,CAWSPGGADTQYF,TGTGCCTGGAGTCCCGGAGGGGCAGATACGCAGTATTTT
many,TRBV7-9,.,TRBJ2-1,CASSLTASYNEQFF,TGTGCCAGCAGCTTAACCGCGTCCTACAATGAGCAGTTCTTC
few,TRBV3-1,TRBD1,TRBJ1-1,CASSRTGEQAFF,TGTGCCAGCAGCCGTACAGGGGAACAAGCTTTCTTT
few,TRBV30,.,TRBJ2-4,CAWGRAQDRLAKNIQYF,TGTGCCTGGGGCCGGGCGCAGGACAGATTAGCCAAAAACATTCAGTACTTC
few,TRBV7-9,.,TRBJ2-2,CASSLVGQPFELFF,TGTGCCAGCAGCTTAGTAGGACAGCCGTTTGAGCTGTTTTTT
many,TRBV6-1,.,TRBJ2-2,CASSLKEQRELFF,TGTGCCAGCAGCCTGAAAGAACAGCGGGAGCTGTTTTTT
.,TRBV20-1,TRBD1,TRBJ2-7,CSARIPPGQASSYEQYF,TGCAGTGCTAGAATTCCACCCGGACAGGCGAGCTCCTACGAGCAGTACTTC
.,TRBV7-6,.,TRBJ1-5,CASSSEAPSSPGQPQHF,TGTGCCAGCAGCTCTGAGGCTCCGTCTAGCCCAGGGCAGCCCCAGCATTTT
.,TRBV20-1,.,TRBJ2-7,CSARDRNEQYF,TGCAGTGCTAGAGATCGGAACGAGCAGTACTTC
.,TRBV7-9,TRBD2,TRBJ2-1,CASSPTSGGLNEQFF,TGTGCCAGCAGCCCGACTAGCGGGGGGCTTAATGAGCAGTTCTTC
.,TRBV24-1,.,TRBJ2-3,CATQLADTQYF,TGTGCCACCCAGCTGGCCGATACGCAGTATTTT
.,TRBV24-1,.,TRBJ1-3,CATSGAGPYSGNTIYF,TGTGCCACCAGTGGCGCAGGCCCGTACTCTGGAAACACCATATATTTT